What follows are 24 T cell receptor beta chains derived from one specimen sequenced in a study of blood T cell repertoires in COVID-19 (TCRdb year 2020). Library preparation employed the immunoSEQ multiplex PCR assay. Imported from immuneACCESS, the table was reduced by TCRdb to in-frame sequences with V and J called. These copies leave out some clones; in studies compared against another copy, an unresolved V gene accounts for under half, and the cause of the remainder is not known. This sample comprises about 210,000 clones, about 86% of them detected only once. Together, the top ten hold around 8.9% of the sample. What was sequenced was PBMCs or T cells enriched from blood (not recorded which). These receptors all come from a woman between 50 and 59 years old with acute COVID-19.

This chain connects TRBV19 to TRBJ2-3; a weak D match, TRBD1 (5 bases). Trimming removed 5 bases from V and 1 base from J, with 13 bases in between. This CDR3 region has 15 residues. Per the germline V gene, CDR1 is LNHDA and CDR2 is SQIVND (reference sequence). The CDR3 sequence is CASSPRWGGTDTQYF. The CDR3 bases are TGTGCCAGTAGTCCCCGTTGGGGCGGCACAGATACGCAGTATTTT. The complete variable domain, with remaining parts taken from reference TRBV19 and TRBJ2-3, reads DGGITQSPKYLFRKEGQNVTLSCEQNLNHDAMYWYRQDPGQGLRLIYYSQIVNDFQKGDIAEGYSVSREKKESFPLTVTSAQKNPTAFYLCASSPRWGGTDTQYFGPGTRLTVL.

This sequence joins TRBV28 and TRBJ1-2; 7 bases align to TRBD1. This CDR3 has 14 residues. CDR1 is MDHEN and CDR2 is SYDVKM in the germline V gene. V lost 5 bases and J lost 6; bases outside the gene matches: 9. The CDR3 region is CASSRLRGTDGYTF. In DNA, the CDR3 is TGTGCCAGCAGTCGCCTCAGGGGGACGGATGGCTACACCTTC.

The chain couples TRBV30 to TRBJ2-4; TRBD1 agrees at 9 bases. The germline gives CDR1 GTSNPN, CDR2 SVGIG (reference sequence). This CDR3 spans 13 amino acids. With 4 bases clipped from V and 10 bases from J, the junction kept 8 bases outside the gene matches. CDR3 loop: CAWMETGGRIQYF. CDR3 coding DNA: TGTGCCTGGATGGAGACAGGGGGAAGGATTCAGTACTTC.

The chain joins TRBV7-9 to TRBJ2-7; TRBD1 matches at 9 bases. Trimming at V came to 5 bases and at J to 6 bases, leaving 14 bases not matched to a gene. The V gene's germline CDR1 is SEHNR and CDR2 FQNEAQ (reference sequence). The CDR3 runs 16 residues. In DNA, the CDR3 is TGTGCCAGCAGCGGAGGGACAGGGATTTTTTCTGGCGAGCAGTACTTC. This encodes CASSGGTGIFSGEQYF.

The chain employs TRBV3-1 (or the pseudogene TRBV3-2) and TRBJ1-6; no definite D call. The CDR3 contains 15 residues. The V gene's germline CDR1 is LGHDT and CDR2 YNNKEL (reference sequence). Trimming removed 5 bases at V and 4 bases at J, with 12 bases between. The CDR3 coding sequence is TGTGCCAGCAGCTCCCCCACAGATTATAATTCACCCCTCCACTTT. This translates into CASSSPTDYNSPLHF.

The chain carries TRBV6-5 and TRBJ1-4; 7 nucleotides line up with TRBD1. CDR3 length equals 16 residues. Germline loops: CDR1 MNHEY, CDR2 SVGAGI. V gave up 2 bases and J gave up 1 base; unmatched junction bases: 4. The CDR3 spells CASSYGRGITNEKLFF. In nucleotides, the CDR3 is TGTGCCAGCAGTTACGGCAGGGGGATAACTAATGAAAAACTGTTTTTT.

The rearrangement joins TRBV5-1 to TRBJ2-3; TRBD2 matches 8 bases. Germline CDR1 is SGHRS and CDR2 is YFSETQ. With 2 bases clipped from V and 6 bases from J, the junction kept 8 bases outside the gene matches. The CDR3 runs to 15 residues. The CDR3 DNA sequence: TGCGCCAGCAGCTTACAACGGGGGGGCCGGGATACGCAGTATTTT. Protein product: CASSLQRGGRDTQYF.

This clone appeared once. CDR3 in DNA: TGTGCCAGCAGGAACCTACAGGGGTGTGGTGAAAAACTGTTTTTT. This codes for CASRNLQGCGEKLFF. The V call is TRBV21-1, the J call TRBJ1-4; TRBD1 reflects the table's D call only, with no check against the DNA. TRBV21-1 is given as a pseudogene. The CDR3 consists of 15 residues.

This clone has a single count. The chain carries TRBV4-1 and TRBJ1-3; D remains ambiguous. From germline, CDR1 is MGHRA and CDR2 YSYEKL. The CDR3 is made up of 15 amino acids. The V gene lost 1 base and the J gene lost 1 base, with 8 bases spanning the gap. CDR3 amino acids: CASSQASSSGNTIYF. The CDR3 DNA reads as TGCGCCAGCAGCCAAGCTTCCTCTTCTGGAAACACCATATATTTT.

This chain links TRBV28 with TRBJ1-1; 9 bases map to TRBD1. V gave up 4 bases and J gave up 7 bases; unmatched junction bases: 10. This CDR3 has 15 amino acids. The germline V gene encodes CDR1 MDHEN and CDR2 SYDVKM. CDR3 amino acids: CASSSRGTGLGEAFF. The CDR3 region has the DNA TGTGCCAGCAGTTCCAGAGGGACAGGGCTTGGTGAAGCTTTCTTT.

This clone was counted between two and nine times. The V gene is TRBV4-1, the J gene TRBJ2-1, with 8 bases aligning to TRBD2. J gave up 3 bases and V 2 bases, and 9 bases lay outside the gene matches. From germline, CDR1 is MGHRA and CDR2 YSYEKL. This CDR3 is 17 amino acids long. The CDR3 protein is CASSQYPLAEYYNEQFF. In DNA form, the CDR3 reads TGCGCCAGCAGCCAATACCCACTAGCGGAATACTACAATGAGCAGTTCTTC.

This chain connects TRBV5-5 to TRBJ1-6; D uncertain. CDR3 length: 15 residues. CDR1 is SGHKS and CDR2 is YYEKEE in the germline V gene (reference sequence). V shed 2 bases and J shed 7 bases, with 13 bases lying between them. CDR3 nucleotide sequence: TGTGCCAGCAGCTTTGAGGGTCTAAGAAATTCACCCCTCCACTTT. It encodes CASSFEGLRNSPLHF.

The J gene is TRBJ2-7, the V gene TRBV10-1; D may be TRBD1 (5 bases). There are 15 residues in the CDR3. V lost 6 bases to trimming and J lost 0 bases, with 15 bases between them. Germline V gene sequence: CDR1 WNHNN, CDR2 SYGVQD (reference sequence). The CDR3 reads CASSPGPYSSYEQYF. CDR3 DNA: TGCGCCAGCAGCCCAGGGCCTTATAGCTCCTACGAGCAGTACTTC.

The V call is TRBV10-3, the J call TRBJ1-6; 11 positions agree with TRBD1. This CDR3 comprises 16 residues. From germline, CDR1 is ENHRY and CDR2 SYGVKD. J gave up 4 bases and V 6 bases, and 5 bases lay outside the gene matches. CDR3 DNA sequence: TGTGCCATCAGCCCCGGGACAGGGGGTTATAATTCACCCCTCCACTTT. Encoded protein: CAISPGTGGYNSPLHF.

The J gene is TRBJ1-2, the V gene TRBV19, with TRBD1 as a possible D gene (6 bases). V was clipped by 9 bases and J by 6 bases, with 14 bases between them. This CDR3 is built from 12 residues. CDR1 LNHDA and CDR2 SQIVND come from the germline V gene (reference sequence). For the CDR3, the DNA is TGTGCCAGCCAACAGGGACGAAATGGCTACACCTTC. Translating gives CASQQGRNGYTF.

The CDR3 sequence: CASSLAGGRVSETQYF. CDR3 DNA sequence: TGCGCCAGCAGCTTGGCCGGCGGGAGGGTGTCAGAGACCCAGTACTTC. The rearrangement uses TRBV5-1 and TRBJ2-5; 9 positions agree with TRBD2. V was pared by 0 bases and J by 4 bases, with 7 bases of the junction left unmatched. CDR3 length: 16 residues. Looked up from germline, CDR1 is SGHRS and CDR2 is YFSETQ.

The V call is TRBV11-2, the J call TRBJ1-2; possible D gene TRBD1, 6 bases. The CDR3 totals 14 residues. The germline V gene encodes CDR1 SGHAT and CDR2 FQNNGV. V was pared by 1 base and J by 8 bases, with 14 bases between. The CDR3 region has the DNA TGTGCCAGCAGCTTAGGAAGGGGGATCGGGGGCTACACCTTC. Residues: CASSLGRGIGGYTF.

The chain couples TRBV5-1 to TRBJ2-2, with 9 positions matching TRBD1. The CDR3 has 16 residues. The germline V gene has CDR1 SGHRS and CDR2 YFSETQ. The V and J ends lost 4 bases and 4 bases, in that order; junction bases with no gene match: 8. The CDR3: CASSPFRTGVTGELFF. In DNA form, the CDR3 reads TGCGCCAGCAGCCCCTTCCGGACAGGGGTCACCGGGGAGCTGTTTTTT. The full variable domain, rest sourced from reference TRBV5-1 and TRBJ2-2, is KAGVTQTPRYLIKTRGQQVTLSCSPISGHRSVSWYQQTPGQGLQFLFEYFSETQRNKGNFPGRFSGRQFSNSRSEMNVSTLELGDSALYLCASSPFRTGVTGELFFGEGSRLTVL.

The chain employs TRBV30 and TRBJ1-5; D is perhaps TRBD1 (5 bases). V was cut by 2 bases and J by 7 bases, with 18 bases left in between. Germline V gene data show CDR1 as GTSNPN and CDR2 as SVGIG (reference sequence). The CDR3 loop spans 15 amino acids. As DNA, the CDR3 is TGTGCCTGGAGTCCCTTCTCGGGGGTGGGACAGCCCCAGCATTTT. This encodes CAWSPFSGVGQPQHF.

This rearrangement joins TRBV24-1 to TRBJ1-1; D uncertain. Trimming stripped 4 bases from V and 1 base from J, with 3 bases between. Germline V gene lookup returns CDR1 KGHDR and CDR2 SFDVKD. This CDR3 is built from 12 residues. This CDR3 is CATSDRNTEAFF. The CDR3 DNA reads TGTGCCACCAGTGACAGGAACACTGAAGCTTTCTTT.

The chain uses TRBV15 and TRBJ1-4; D remains ambiguous. This CDR3 spans 15 amino acids. Trimming pared 4 bases from V and 0 bases from J, leaving 9 bases between. Germline-derived CDR1 and CDR2 are LNHNV and YYDKDF (reference sequence). This CDR3 reads CATSTGGATNEKLFF. The CDR3 DNA follows: TGTGCCACCAGCACCGGCGGGGCAACTAATGAAAAACTGTTTTTT. The full variable domain, rest sourced from reference TRBV15 and TRBJ1-4, is DAMVIQNPRYQVTQFGKPVTLSCSQTLNHNVMYWYQQKSSQAPKLLFHYYDKDFNNEADTPDNFQSRRPNTSFCFLDIRSPGLGDTAMYLCATSTGGATNEKLFFGSGTQLSVL.

V is TRBV7-2 and J is TRBJ1-2; no firm D call. The V gene's germline CDR1 is SGHTA and CDR2 FQGNSA. The CDR3 runs 13 residues. The germline V and J ends were trimmed by 1 base and 4 bases, with 7 bases remaining between them. CDR3 in amino acids: CASSLDKIYGYTF. CDR3 bases: TGTGCCAGCAGCTTAGACAAGATCTATGGCTACACCTTC.

J is TRBJ2-7 and V is TRBV6-2 or TRBV6-3, with D hard to call. This CDR3 is 11 amino acids long. Between the trimmed V and J ends, which lost 6 bases and 12 bases, there was a span of 15 bases. Germline CDR1 and CDR2: MNHEY and SVGEGT. Written as DNA, the CDR3 is TGTGCCAGCAGCCCCGACTCGGTAGGGTACTTC. Translating it yields CASSPDSVGYF.

The rearrangement links TRBV30 to TRBJ1-2; D is uncertain. V was clipped by 0 bases and J by 4 bases, with 15 bases between them. Per germline, CDR1 GTSNPN and CDR2 SVGIG (reference sequence). This CDR3 is built from 15 residues. As DNA, the CDR3 is TGTGCCTGGAGTGTAATGGAGGGAAGCCGCTATGGCTACACCTTC. It is translated as CAWSVMEGSRYGYTF.